This is a list of T cell receptor beta chains from one sample in a study of cytomegalovirus exposure and HLA in healthy donors. Profiling relied on immunoSEQ multiplex PCR, and the TCRdb table lists in-frame clones only, not all of them. The data show about 160,000 clones, roughly 77% seen once. Sequencing was done on a sample of PBMCs. The receptor set was obtained from a middle-aged man in good health and CMV-seropositive. The conserved cysteine and the conserved F or W are not part of the CDR3 here. Some rows mark clone size as missing; the rest say once, few, many or name a class of expanded clone.

v_call: TRBV5-4
j_call: TRBJ1-2
clone_size: -
cdr3_aa: ASSLEGGVIRGYT

v_call: TRBV6-5
j_call: TRBJ2-4
clone_size: -
cdr3_aa: ASSYTRGQGDIQY

v_call: TRBV4-2
j_call: TRBJ2-7
clone_size: -
cdr3_aa: ASSQGQGRSYEQY

v_call: TRBV5-1
j_call: TRBJ1-2
clone_size: -
cdr3_aa: ASSLGQSSYGYT

v_call: TRBV11-2
j_call: TRBJ1-2
clone_size: -
cdr3_aa: ASSSRGLGSYT

v_call: TRBV2
j_call: TRBJ2-3
clone_size: -
cdr3_aa: ASKEPRYGADTQY

v_call: TRBV15
j_call: TRBJ1-2
clone_size: -
cdr3_aa: ATSRDLPTGVETNYGYT

v_call: TRBV6-5
j_call: TRBJ1-1
clone_size: once
cdr3_aa: ASSLDRLNTEAF

v_call: TRBV29-1
j_call: TRBJ2-7
clone_size: -
cdr3_aa: SSLSYGLAGPPYEQY

v_call: TRBV21-1
j_call: TRBJ2-3
clone_size: -
cdr3_aa: ASSKETSGGIEDTQY

v_call: TRBV4-2
j_call: TRBJ1-6
clone_size: once
cdr3_aa: ASSQELNRDRINSPLH

v_call: TRBV19
j_call: TRBJ1-2
clone_size: -
cdr3_aa: ASTGQGSYGYT

v_call: TRBV6-5
j_call: TRBJ1-1
clone_size: few
cdr3_aa: ASSYTPLVLEAF

v_call: TRBV2
j_call: TRBJ2-7
clone_size: few
cdr3_aa: ASSAISGGSSYEQY

v_call: TRBV29-1
j_call: TRBJ1-2
clone_size: few
cdr3_aa: SVETGFGYGYT

v_call: TRBV27
j_call: TRBJ2-6
clone_size: -
cdr3_aa: ASTSWDRVGRANVLT

v_call: TRBV7-2
j_call: TRBJ2-1
clone_size: few
cdr3_aa: ASSLTRTGESF

v_call: TRBV7-6
j_call: TRBJ2-3
clone_size: -
cdr3_aa: ASSLWGLNANTQY

v_call: TRBV27
j_call: TRBJ2-7
clone_size: -
cdr3_aa: ASSFRDRDEQY

v_call: TRBV7-2
j_call: TRBJ1-1
clone_size: -
cdr3_aa: AAREDMNTEAF

v_call: TRBV4-2
j_call: TRBJ2-1
clone_size: -
cdr3_aa: ASSQVLRDEQF

v_call: TRBV21-1
j_call: TRBJ2-7
clone_size: -
cdr3_aa: ASSRDDRGYYEQY

v_call: TRBV29-1
j_call: TRBJ2-5
clone_size: -
cdr3_aa: SVEGLAGGKSSETQY

v_call: TRBV5-4
j_call: TRBJ1-2
clone_size: few
cdr3_aa: ASSWDRANYGYT

v_call: TRBV23-1
j_call: TRBJ2-7
clone_size: -
cdr3_aa: ASSRRTGGGYEQY

v_call: TRBV28
j_call: TRBJ2-3
clone_size: -
cdr3_aa: ASSRTRYTQY

v_call: TRBV5-4
j_call: TRBJ1-2
clone_size: few
cdr3_aa: ASSFGRGVVYGYT

v_call: TRBV7-9
j_call: TRBJ2-7
clone_size: -
cdr3_aa: ASSLTGAYEQY

v_call: TRBV6-1
j_call: TRBJ2-6
clone_size: -
cdr3_aa: ASSDGDSGANVLT

v_call: TRBV5-1
j_call: TRBJ1-1
clone_size: -
cdr3_aa: ASSLWDSPLNTEAF

v_call: TRBV5-1
j_call: TRBJ2-3
clone_size: -
cdr3_aa: ASSLDRGRWNTQY

v_call: TRBV30
j_call: TRBJ2-7
clone_size: -
cdr3_aa: AWSVHTGRYEQY

v_call: TRBV4-1
j_call: TRBJ2-1
clone_size: -
cdr3_aa: ASSQVRDEQF

v_call: TRBV7-2
j_call: TRBJ2-3
clone_size: -
cdr3_aa: ASSLGASRSRDTQY

v_call: TRBV2
j_call: TRBJ2-1
clone_size: -
cdr3_aa: ASTRLAGNEQF

v_call: TRBV5-8
j_call: TRBJ2-2
clone_size: -
cdr3_aa: ASSSGQGASGELF

v_call: TRBV7-9
j_call: TRBJ1-1
clone_size: -
cdr3_aa: ASSFAQPEAF

v_call: TRBV14
j_call: TRBJ1-1
clone_size: -
cdr3_aa: ASSQGITGAF

v_call: TRBV6-1
j_call: TRBJ1-2
clone_size: -
cdr3_aa: ASSETGTGNRGYT

v_call: TRBV7-2
j_call: TRBJ1-2
clone_size: -
cdr3_aa: ASRGGEYGYT

v_call: TRBV30
j_call: TRBJ2-2
clone_size: once
cdr3_aa: AWSVQADGELF

v_call: TRBV6-1
j_call: TRBJ2-5
clone_size: few
cdr3_aa: ASSEARTQY

v_call: TRBV4-3
j_call: TRBJ2-5
clone_size: -
cdr3_aa: ASSQTVMETQY

v_call: TRBV2
j_call: TRBJ1-1
clone_size: once
cdr3_aa: ASTAGEGTEAF

v_call: TRBV7-9
j_call: TRBJ2-2
clone_size: -
cdr3_aa: ASSPNSGGANTGELF

v_call: TRBV11-2
j_call: TRBJ1-1
clone_size: few
cdr3_aa: ASSLDGGRNTEAF

v_call: TRBV5-1
j_call: -
clone_size: -
cdr3_aa: ASSLGGSGFYEQY

v_call: TRBV9
j_call: TRBJ2-3
clone_size: -
cdr3_aa: ASSPRTGGTDTQY

v_call: TRBV6-1
j_call: TRBJ1-2
clone_size: -
cdr3_aa: ASSDNRVRNYGYT

v_call: TRBV28
j_call: TRBJ1-1
clone_size: few
cdr3_aa: ASTASVLRDSHEAF

v_call: TRBV4-3
j_call: TRBJ1-3
clone_size: -
cdr3_aa: ASSQGQPGNTIY

v_call: TRBV4-1
j_call: TRBJ1-2
clone_size: few
cdr3_aa: ASSQREGYGYT

v_call: TRBV7-3
j_call: TRBJ1-3
clone_size: once
cdr3_aa: ASSLGGSTIY

v_call: TRBV6-5
j_call: TRBJ2-7
clone_size: few
cdr3_aa: ASSYRDRGAYEQY

v_call: TRBV7-2
j_call: TRBJ1-1
clone_size: -
cdr3_aa: ASSQRAGSEAF

v_call: TRBV9
j_call: TRBJ1-4
clone_size: -
cdr3_aa: ASSPDGQGNEKLF

v_call: TRBV7-9
j_call: TRBJ2-2
clone_size: -
cdr3_aa: ASSFLGRTGPNTGELF

v_call: TRBV29-1
j_call: TRBJ1-2
clone_size: -
cdr3_aa: SVERTDNGYT